This is a list of T cell receptor beta chains from one sample in a study of OX40 agonist ivuxolimab in advanced cancers. Profiling relied on immunoSEQ multiplex PCR, and the TCRdb table lists in-frame clones only, not all of them. The data contain tens of thousands of clones, around 90% of them seen just once; the ten biggest clones take up approximately 0.47%. Sequences were derived from CD4+ or CD8+ T cells sorted from blood, sampled in a trial of the OX40 agonist ivuxolimab. These TCRs come from an adult with an advanced solid tumor such as melanoma, head and neck, liver or kidney cancer. Each CDR3 is given with its conserved first and last residue.

V gene	J gene	CDR3 protein
TRBV2	TRBJ1-5	CASSGGNQPQHF
TRBV7-8	TRBJ2-5	CASSSRVAGEQETQYF
TRBV9	TRBJ2-3	CASSVTMGAADTQYF
TRBV28	TRBJ2-6	CASIGRGGALSGANVLTF
TRBV4-1	TRBJ1-3	CASSQDGGWNTIYF
TRBV4-2	TRBJ2-5	CASSPGTSGGPMGETQYF
TRBV10-1	TRBJ2-7	CASSRGDYEQYF
TRBV6-5	TRBJ2-3	CASSYGLVRADTQYF
TRBV11-3	TRBJ2-2	CATGDRSTGELFF
TRBV15	TRBJ1-1	CATSRKRVGTEAFF
TRBV5-8	TRBJ2-2	CASSQKAQGKRELKTGELFF
TRBV18	TRBJ1-3	CASSPIRDHSGNTIYF
TRBV5-4	TRBJ1-5	CASSFRTAPYSNQPQHF
TRBV6-1	TRBJ1-5	CASVVWGNQPQHF
TRBV5-4	TRBJ2-5	CASSLSGQETQYF
TRBV9	TRBJ1-4	CASSVPGTNEKLFF
TRBV7-2	TRBJ2-1	CASSLSYRSNEQFF
TRBV10-3	TRBJ1-1	CAISERQGSNTEAFF
TRBV7-2	TRBJ1-2	CASSAWGGGYTF
TRBV5-1	TRBJ1-3	CASSLVPGGVSGNTIYF
TRBV7-9	TRBJ1-2	CASSSTGPNYGYTF
TRBV4-2	TRBJ2-7	CASSQGRVRSYEQYF
TRBV5-1	TRBJ2-7	CASSLLVGGQSNEQYF
TRBV9	TRBJ1-2	CASSRGGSGGYTF
TRBV12-5	TRBJ1-5	CASGLWGMGNQPQHF
TRBV6-5	TRBJ1-3	CASNKDRGGGNTIYF
TRBV19	TRBJ2-3	CASRLGGGTDTQYF
TRBV11-2	TRBJ1-2	CASSLRSGTANYGYTF
TRBV5-4	TRBJ1-2	CASSPRTGNYGYTF
TRBV7-8	TRBJ2-1	CASSLVPSGGGYSYNEQFF
TRBV7-3	NA	CASSREDSYEQYF
TRBV2	TRBJ1-5	CASAFQGRQPQHF
TRBV4-2	TRBJ1-1	CASSQEGRGPTEAFF
TRBV7-9	TRBJ1-3	CASSFGRKGNTIYF
TRBV5-1	TRBJ2-3	CASSPEPDSTDTQYF
TRBV7-9	TRBJ1-2	CASVFRGGYGYTF